This T cell receptor beta chain was captured in a study of blood T cell repertoires in COVID-19. Germline CDR1 and CDR2: SGHTA and FQGNSA. V lost 6 bases, J lost 2 bases, and 20 bases lay in between. This CDR3 is built from 18 residues. In the original analysis: Estimation of nucleated cell counts relied on the amplification of reference gene primers. Produced via immunoSEQ multiplex PCR; TCRdb's table is partial and in-frame only. From that table come the V and J calls and clone size; the DNA was used to work out D and trimming. The sample shows more than 90,000 clones, over 80% of them seen only once.

The clonotype originates from a man aged 50 or older with acute or convalescent COVID-19. What was sequenced was peripheral blood. The chain links TRBV7-2 to TRBJ1-6; no firm D call. The CDR3: CASRSAKGDYTYNSPLHF. The CDR3 coding sequence is TGTGCCAGCAGGTCCGCGAAGGGAGATTATACCTATAATTCACCCCTCCACTTT. Supplemented by reference TRBV7-2 and TRBJ1-6, the full variable domain reads GAGVSQSPSNKVTEKGKDVELRCDPISGHTALYWYRQSLGQGLEFLIYFQGNSAPDKSGLPSDRFSAERTGGSVSTLTIQRTQQEDSAVYLCASRSAKGDYTYNSPLHFGNGTRLTVT.